One and the same sample provided the 13 T cell receptor beta chains below, sequenced in a study of blood T cell repertoires in COVID-19. Sequencing used immunoSEQ multiplex PCR; TCRdb keeps in-frame clones, though not all of them. The sample lists roughly 410,000 clones; about 88% were seen once. Material: peripheral blood. The receptors stem from a woman aged 40 to 49 with COVID-19, enrolled during active disease.

The V call is TRBV6-6, the J call TRBJ1-1; D ambiguous. CDR3 length: 11 amino acids. Trimming cost V 6 bases and J 8 bases, with 10 bases left between them. Germline V lookup: CDR1 MNHNY, CDR2 SVGAGI (reference sequence). The CDR3 spells CASSPLREAFF. The CDR3 nucleotides read TGTGCCAGCAGCCCCCTGCGGGAAGCTTTCTTT.

The rearrangement joins TRBV28 to TRBJ1-1; TRBD1 matches at 7 bases. The V gene's germline CDR1 is MDHEN and CDR2 SYDVKM. V shed 6 bases, J shed 1 base, and the junction held 8 bases outside the gene matches. This CDR3 contains 15 residues. The CDR3 loop is CASRPSGQQNTEAFF. CDR3 bases: TGTGCCAGCAGGCCCTCGGGACAGCAGAACACTGAAGCTTTCTTT.

This clone was observed once. The chain couples TRBV7-9 to TRBJ1-6; D gene unclear. V lost 4 bases, J lost 11 bases, and 15 bases lay in between. Germline CDR1 is SEHNR and CDR2 is FQNEAQ (reference sequence). The CDR3 spans 14 residues. CDR3 in amino acids: CASSSAPGRTPLHF. Written as DNA, the CDR3 is TGTGCCAGCAGCTCGGCCCCTGGCAGGACACCCCTCCACTTT.

This sequence joins TRBV19 and TRBJ2-1, with 7 bases fitting TRBD1. Germline CDR1 and CDR2: LNHDA and SQIVND (reference sequence). The CDR3 runs to 14 residues. V was clipped by 4 bases and J by 4 bases; unmatched bases: 4. The CDR3 loop reads CASSNPGQYNEQFF. CDR3 in DNA: TGTGCCAGTAGTAATCCGGGACAGTACAATGAGCAGTTCTTC. Combining the CDR3 with reference TRBV19 and TRBJ2-1 gives the whole variable domain DGGITQSPKYLFRKEGQNVTLSCEQNLNHDAMYWYRQDPGQGLRLIYYSQIVNDFQKGDIAEGYSVSREKKESFPLTVTSAQKNPTAFYLCASSNPGQYNEQFFGPGTRLTVL.

V is TRBV9 and J is TRBJ2-3, with TRBD2 matching 14 bases. Germline V CDR1 and CDR2: SGDLS, YYNGEE. The trim removed 3 bases at V and 6 bases at J, leaving 9 bases unmatched. The CDR3 extends over 17 amino acids. CDR3 sequence reads: CASSAKTSGGAPDTQYF. In DNA, the CDR3 is TGTGCCAGCAGCGCAAAGACTAGCGGGGGGGCCCCCGATACGCAGTATTTT. Looking up the rest from reference TRBV9 and TRBJ2-3 gives the full variable domain: DSGVTQTPKHLITATGQRVTLRCSPRSGDLSVYWYQQSLDQGLQFLIQYYNGEERAKGNILERFSAQQFPDLHSELNLSSLELGDSALYFCASSAKTSGGAPDTQYFGPGTRLTVL.

The genes are TRBV6-6 and TRBJ2-3, with no clear D. CDR1 is MNHNY, CDR2 SVGAGI, per germline (reference sequence). The CDR3 runs to 12 residues. Deletions cut 0 bases from V and 5 bases from J, with 3 bases between. The CDR3 DNA follows: TGTGCCAGCAGTTACTCGAGAGATACGCAGTATTTT. Encoded protein: CASSYSRDTQYF.

The rearrangement uses TRBV11-2 and TRBJ2-3; D is possibly TRBD2 (6 bases). This CDR3 spans 15 amino acids. The V gene's germline CDR1 is SGHAT and CDR2 FQNNGV. Between the trimmed V and J ends, which lost 5 bases and 0 bases, there was a span of 12 bases. The CDR3 region has the DNA TGTGCCAGCAGCCCAATGGGGACTAGCACAGATACGCAGTATTTT. Residues: CASSPMGTSTDTQYF.

The V call is TRBV10-3, the J call TRBJ1-3; D is unclear. Germline CDR1 is ENHRY and CDR2 is SYGVKD. This CDR3 is 13 amino acids long. With 2 bases removed from V and 3 bases from J, the gap between germline ends came to 5 bases. Here the CDR3 reads CAISEGSGNTIYF. The CDR3 nucleotides read TGTGCCATCAGTGAGGGGAGTGGAAACACCATATATTTT.

J is TRBJ1-2 and V is TRBV29-1, with a possible D match to TRBD1 (5 bases). The germline CDR1 and CDR2 sequences are SQVTM and ANQGSEA. The CDR3 is 12 residues long. Trimming took 7 bases from V and 8 from J, leaving 17 bases between them. CDR3 bases: TGCAGCGCGGGGAGCAGGGTTGGCGGCTACACCTTC. Translation gives CSAGSRVGGYTF.

This clone was seen a single time. The V call is TRBV28, the J call TRBJ1-2, with 7 positions matching TRBD1. V lost 7 bases, J lost 8 bases, and 19 bases stayed unmatched. The length of the CDR3 is 16 residues. CDR1 is MDHEN and CDR2 is SYDVKM in the germline V gene. The CDR3: CASISPRGTFLGGYTF. For the CDR3, the DNA is TGTGCCAGCATCTCACCCAGGGGGACCTTTTTAGGGGGCTACACCTTC.

The chain has TRBV5-6 and TRBJ1-1; D ambiguous. Germline V gives CDR1 SGHDT, CDR2 YYEEEE. Trimming left V 4 bases short and J 4 bases short, with 8 bases between. This CDR3 has 12 residues. CDR3 loop: CASSPAGTEAFF. CDR3 sequence (DNA): TGTGCCAGCAGCCCTGCCGGCACTGAAGCTTTCTTT. Supplemented by reference TRBV5-6 and TRBJ1-1, the full variable domain reads DAGVTQSPTHLIKTRGQQVTLRCSPKSGHDTVSWYQQALGQGPQFIFQYYEEEERQRGNFPDRFSGHQFPNYSSELNVNALLLGDSALYLCASSPAGTEAFFGQGTRLTVV.

V gene TRBV5-8 combines with J gene TRBJ1-1; D perhaps matches TRBD1 (6 bases). Trimming left V 3 bases short and J 8 bases short, with 11 bases between. The CDR3 totals 12 residues. Germline assignment: CDR1 SGHTS and CDR2 YDEGEE. This chain's CDR3 is CASSSTGLEAFF. In DNA form, the CDR3 reads TGTGCCAGCAGCTCTACAGGGCTGGAAGCTTTCTTT. The variable domain in full, with the rest retrieved from reference TRBV5-8 and TRBJ1-1, is EAGVTQSPTHLIKTRGQQATLRCSPISGHTSVYWYQQALGLGLQFLLWYDEGEERNRGNFPPRFSGRQFPNYSSELNVNALELEDSALYLCASSSTGLEAFFGQGTRLTVV.

Here the CDR3 DNA reads TGTGCCAGCTCACCAGAGACAGGTAATAGCAATCAGCCCCAGCATTTT. It specifies CASSPETGNSNQPQHF. The gene calls are TRBV18 and TRBJ1-5; D is possibly TRBD1 (6 bases). The length of the CDR3 is 16 residues. The germline V gene encodes CDR1 KGHSH and CDR2 LQKENI. With 2 bases removed from V and 0 bases from J, the gap between germline ends came to 11 bases.